Below, 23 T cell receptor beta chains from the same sample are listed, as sequenced in a study of blood T cell repertoires in COVID-19. The method was immunoSEQ multiplex PCR; TCRdb's version includes in-frame clones alone and lacks a portion of them. The data contain approximately 37,000 clones, approximately 89% of them singletons. Sequencing was carried out using peripheral blood. These receptor sequences come from a woman aged 70-85 years with acute or convalescent COVID-19.

The gene calls are TRBV19 and TRBJ1-5; D gene unclear. Germline-derived CDR1 and CDR2 are LNHDA and SQIVND (reference sequence). Trimming removed 0 bases at V and 2 bases at J, with 14 bases between. CDR3 length: 17 residues. DNA of the CDR3: TGTGCCAGTAGTATAGATCCCACAGTAACTGGCAATCAGCCCCAGCATTTT. Protein sequence: CASSIDPTVTGNQPQHF.

The rearrangement uses TRBV24-1 and TRBJ2-1, with TRBD2 identical over 8 bases. V lost 0 bases, J lost 3 bases, and 6 bases stayed unmatched. Per germline, CDR1 KGHDR and CDR2 SFDVKD. The CDR3 loop spans 17 amino acids. CDR3 protein: CATSDLRREGDYNEQFF. CDR3 bases: TGTGCCACCAGTGATTTGCGTCGGGAGGGTGACTACAATGAGCAGTTCTTC.

V and J are TRBV19 and TRBJ2-1; 15 bases line up with TRBD2. Germline V CDR1 and CDR2: LNHDA, SQIVND (reference sequence). V shed 5 bases and J 8 bases; nucleotides not matched to a gene: 7. This CDR3 is 16 amino acids long. The CDR3 region has the DNA TGTGCCAGTAGTCTGGGACTAGCGGGAGGTGTAGATGAGCAGTTCTTC. It yields the protein CASSLGLAGGVDEQFF.

This chain links TRBV6-2 or TRBV6-3 with TRBJ1-5; D unresolved. Germline V CDR1 and CDR2: MNHEY, SVGEGT. V lost 0 bases and J 1 base, leaving 10 bases between the germline ends. This CDR3 comprises 16 residues. The DNA for the CDR3 is TGTGCCAGCAGTTACTCGTTAAGCGGAAGCAATCAGCCCCAGCATTTT. Its translation is CASSYSLSGSNQPQHF.

Regarding this clone: A junction end diverges from the germline sequence, so it may reflect a read error. The chain employs TRBV3-1 (or the pseudogene TRBV3-2) and TRBJ2-3; D possibly corresponds to TRBD2 (6 bases). Germline-derived CDR1 and CDR2 are LGHDT and YNNKEL (reference sequence). The CDR3 sequence is 14 residues long. The CDR3 coding sequence is TGTGCCAGCAGTCAAGTGGCGGGGACAGATACGCAGTATTTT. It translates to CASSQVAGTDTQYF.

The rearrangement uses TRBV6-2 or TRBV6-3 and TRBJ2-3; 9 bases fit TRBD2. The CDR3 spans 16 residues. Germline CDR1 MNHEY, CDR2 SVGEGT. V was pared by 6 bases and J by 7 bases, with 14 bases of the junction left unmatched. The CDR3 DNA follows: TGTGCCAGCAGCAAGGCGACTAGCGGCCGTGTGAATACGCAGTATTTT. This encodes CASSKATSGRVNTQYF.

This chain uses TRBV5-6 with TRBJ1-6, with 8 positions matching TRBD1. CDR3 size: 17 residues. Germline trimming cut 4 bases from V and 4 bases from J; bases unmatched to any gene: 10. The V gene's germline CDR1 is SGHDT and CDR2 YYEEEE. CDR3 region: CASSRTDRVDYNSPLHF. CDR3 DNA: TGTGCCAGCAGCAGGACGGACAGGGTCGATTATAATTCACCCCTCCACTTT.

The gene calls are TRBV21-1 and TRBJ2-7; TRBD1, the D gene given by the table, was not confirmed from the DNA. TRBV21-1 is deemed a pseudogene. This CDR3 is built from 16 residues. The CDR3 DNA sequence: TGTGCCAGCAACCTTCCGACAGGGGGCGTTTTGTACGAGCAGTACGTC. This sequence encodes CASNLPTGGVLYEQYV.

This chain's CDR3 is CASSPGAHGLNEQFF. CDR3 DNA: TGCGCCAGCAGCCCGGGAGCCCACGGGCTTAATGAGCAGTTCTTC. J is TRBJ2-1 and V is TRBV4-1; D possibly corresponds to TRBD2 (6 bases). Deletions cut 4 bases from V and 7 bases from J, with 17 bases between. This CDR3 is built from 15 residues. CDR1 is MGHRA and CDR2 is YSYEKL in the germline V gene.

CDR3 residues: CASSLYTGELFF. CDR3 bases: TGTGCCAGCAGTCTTTACACCGGGGAGCTGTTTTTT. The gene calls are TRBV28 and TRBJ2-2, with D unresolved. This CDR3 is built from 12 residues. Germline V lookup: CDR1 MDHEN, CDR2 SYDVKM. V was pared by 5 bases and J by 3 bases, with 4 bases between.

The chain has TRBV5-1 and TRBJ2-1; no clear D. The CDR3 runs to 13 residues. Deletions cut 4 bases from V and 0 bases from J, with 5 bases between. Germline V gene lookup returns CDR1 SGHRS and CDR2 YFSETQ. The CDR3 spells CASSLSSYNEQFF. The CDR3 DNA reads as TGCGCCAGCAGCCTGAGCTCCTACAATGAGCAGTTCTTC.

The genes are TRBV9 and TRBJ2-1; the D gene is possibly TRBD1 (6 bases). With 4 bases removed from V and 7 bases from J, the gap between germline ends came to 21 bases. Germline V gives CDR1 SGDLS, CDR2 YYNGEE. The CDR3 covers 16 residues. In nucleotides, the CDR3 is TGTGCCAGCAGCCCCCACGCCCAGGGGCGCCCTAATGAGCAGTTCTTC. Its translation is CASSPHAQGRPNEQFF. The complete variable domain, with remaining parts taken from reference TRBV9 and TRBJ2-1, reads DSGVTQTPKHLITATGQRVTLRCSPRSGDLSVYWYQQSLDQGLQFLIQYYNGEERAKGNILERFSAQQFPDLHSELNLSSLELGDSALYFCASSPHAQGRPNEQFFGPGTRLTVL.

This rearrangement joins TRBV2 to TRBJ2-5, with TRBD1 matching 7 bases. Germline values: CDR1 SNHLY, CDR2 FYNNEI. Unmatched junction bases numbered 4, after V lost 6 bases and J lost 3 bases. The CDR3 covers 13 residues. This CDR3 is CASRATGEETQYF. The CDR3 coding sequence is TGTGCCAGCAGAGCAACAGGGGAAGAGACCCAGTACTTC.

The rearrangement links TRBV10-2 to TRBJ2-5; possibly TRBD1 for D (6 bases). Germline-derived CDR1 and CDR2 are WSHSY and SAAADI. The V and J ends lost 6 bases and 1 base respectively, with 18 bases between them. The CDR3 loop spans 16 amino acids. The CDR3 is CASSLTAGVGQETQYF. In DNA, the CDR3 is TGCGCCAGCAGCTTAACCGCAGGGGTGGGCCAAGAGACCCAGTACTTC.

This clone was seen a single time. The chain joins TRBV4-3 to TRBJ1-2, with D maybe TRBD1 (5 bases). V lost 0 bases, J lost 2 bases, and 16 bases lay in between. The germline gives CDR1 LGHNA, CDR2 YSLEER. The CDR3 totals 17 residues. The CDR3 spells CASSQDSPGRENYGYTF. The CDR3 nucleotides are TGCGCCAGCAGCCAAGATTCCCCAGGGCGAGAGAACTATGGCTACACCTTC.

CDR3 protein: CASSPQGTDLSYNEQFF. In nucleotides, the CDR3 is TGTGCCAGCTCACCACAGGGGACAGACTTATCCTACAATGAGCAGTTCTTC. The chain couples TRBV18 to TRBJ2-1; 7 bases align to TRBD1. The CDR3 is made up of 17 amino acids. CDR1 KGHSH and CDR2 LQKENI come from the germline V gene. V shed 1 base, J shed 1 base, and the junction held 7 bases outside the gene matches. Based on the CDR3 plus reference TRBV18 and TRBJ2-1, the full variable domain is NAGVMQNPRHLVRRRGQEARLRCSPMKGHSHVYWYRQLPEEGLKFMVYLQKENIIDESGMPKERFSAEFPKEGPSILRIQQVVRGDSAAYFCASSPQGTDLSYNEQFFGPGTRLTVL.

This clone was picked up a small number of times. The V and J genes are TRBV24-1 and TRBJ1-5; D remains unclear. CDR1 KGHDR and CDR2 SFDVKD come from the germline V gene. This CDR3 is 12 amino acids long. With 9 bases removed from V and 3 bases from J, the gap between germline ends came to 8 bases. The CDR3 spells CATLQANQPQHF. As DNA, the CDR3 is TGTGCCACCCTCCAGGCCAATCAGCCCCAGCATTTT.

CDR3 DNA sequence: TGTGCCACCAGTGGCTTAACTAGCGGGAGGGCCTATGAGCAGTTCTTC. Residues: CATSGLTSGRAYEQFF. The chain joins TRBV24-1 to TRBJ2-1; 13 nucleotides line up with TRBD2. V dropped 5 bases and J dropped 8; count of bases not matched to a gene: 8. The CDR3 length is 16 residues. Germline lookup yields CDR1 KGHDR and CDR2 SFDVKD.

J is TRBJ2-7 and V is TRBV18; D not certain. CDR1 is KGHSH and CDR2 is LQKENI in the germline V gene. The CDR3 consists of 13 residues. V was clipped by 2 bases and J by 0 bases, with 5 bases between them. The CDR3 sequence is CASSPESSYEQYV. In nucleotides, the CDR3 is TGTGCCAGCTCACCAGAGAGCTCCTACGAGCAGTACGTC.

This clone showed up just once. The chain carries TRBV7-3 and TRBJ1-2, with 8 bases aligning to TRBD1. Germline loops: CDR1 SGHTA, CDR2 FQGTGA. V dropped 6 bases and J dropped 2; count of bases not matched to a gene: 8. The CDR3 covers 15 residues. The CDR3 sequence is CASSPSGTGNYGYTF. CDR3 sequence (DNA): TGTGCCAGCAGTCCTTCCGGGACAGGAAACTATGGCTACACCTTC.

This rearrangement joins TRBV5-4 to TRBJ2-3; 7 bases match TRBD2. Losses at the gene ends were 2 bases for V and 6 bases for J; bases not matched to a gene: 9. The length of the CDR3 is 15 residues. The V gene's germline CDR1 is SGHNT and CDR2 YYREEE (reference sequence). CDR3 in amino acids: CASSLSWGGADTQYF. The CDR3 region has the DNA TGTGCCAGCAGCTTATCATGGGGGGGTGCGGATACGCAGTATTTT.

About this clone: A read error may account for a junction end that differs from germline. This sequence joins TRBV7-7 and TRBJ2-5; 7 bases agree with TRBD2. Germline assignment: CDR1 SSHAT and CDR2 FNYEAQ (reference sequence). CDR3 length equals 15 residues. The CDR3 protein is CASSLGSLAEETQYF. The DNA for the CDR3 is TGTGCTAGCAGCTTAGGGAGTCTAGCGGAAGAGACCCAGTACTTC.

This chain uses TRBV19 with TRBJ2-3, with 13 positions matching TRBD2. Germline V gene data show CDR1 as LNHDA and CDR2 as SQIVND (reference sequence). The CDR3 totals 18 residues. Trimming took 1 base from V and 0 from J; bases not matched to a gene: 4. This CDR3 is CASSIAGTSGTSTDTQYF. Written as DNA, the CDR3 is TGTGCCAGTAGTATAGCCGGGACTAGCGGGACTAGCACAGATACGCAGTATTTT.